This T cell receptor (beta chain) was retrieved from a study of blood T cell repertoires in COVID-19. In the study's own analysis: Counts of nucleated cells, estimated from reference gene primer amplification, were obtained. Some clones are missing from TCRdb's copy, which holds only in-frame ones; the method was immunoSEQ multiplex PCR. V and J calls and clone size are those listed in that table; D and trimming were worked out from the DNA. This table holds about 240,000 clones, roughly 91% found once. The sequenced material came from PBMCs or T cells enriched from blood (not recorded which). The TCR originated in a man aged 40-55 years who had recovered from COVID-19.

The CDR3 reads CASRRQGSGANVLTF. CDR3 nucleotide sequence: TGTGCCAGCCGTCGGCAGGGCTCTGGGGCCAACGTCCTGACTTTC. This chain uses TRBV6-5 with TRBJ2-6, with D perhaps matching TRBD1 (5 bases). The germline gives CDR1 MNHEY, CDR2 SVGAGI. The CDR3 sequence is 15 residues long. V lost 8 bases to trimming and J lost 0 bases, with 11 bases between them.